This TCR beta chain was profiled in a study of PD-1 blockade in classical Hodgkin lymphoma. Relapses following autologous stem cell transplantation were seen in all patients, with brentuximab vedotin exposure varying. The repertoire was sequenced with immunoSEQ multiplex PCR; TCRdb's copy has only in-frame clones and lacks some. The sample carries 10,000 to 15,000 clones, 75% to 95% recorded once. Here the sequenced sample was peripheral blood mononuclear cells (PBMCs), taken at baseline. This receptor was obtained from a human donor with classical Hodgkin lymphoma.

This chain's CDR3 is CASSLTGGVGYGYTF. In nucleotides, the CDR3 is TGCGCCAGCAGCTTAACAGGGGGCGTCGGCTATGGCTACACCTTC. V gene TRBV5-1 combines with J gene TRBJ1-2; 9 bases line up with TRBD1. The CDR3 runs 15 residues. Germline V gives CDR1 SGHRS, CDR2 YFSETQ. Germline trimming cut 2 bases from V and 4 bases from J; bases unmatched to any gene: 6.